The 27 T cell receptor beta chains presented below share a single source sample, sequenced in a study of T cell repertoires in cytomegalovirus infection. In TCRdb, the reads were re-called with MiXCR into one record per CDR3 protein. The sample carries 100,000 to 150,000 distinct CDR3 sequences, 7% to 10% recorded once. The specimen sequenced was PBMCs. These receptors all stem from a human donor in good health (CMV status not recorded). Some clones in this sample may be carry-over from other donors' samples.

This clonotype was recorded at least ten times. The V and J genes are TRBV28 and TRBJ1-1; D perhaps matches TRBD1 (5 bases). Germline lookup yields CDR1 MDHEN and CDR2 SYDVKM. CDR3 length equals 15 residues. Between the trimmed V and J ends, which lost 3 bases and 1 base, there was a span of 12 bases. CDR3 amino acids: CASSFPGRQNTEAFF. The DNA of the CDR3 is TGTGCCAGCAGTTTCCCGGGACGGCAGAACACTGAAGCTTTCTTT.

This clonotype was counted at least ten times. CDR3 sequence (DNA): TGTGCCAGCAGCCGTGACAGGGTCGAAGGCTACACCTTC. Its translation is CASSRDRVEGYTF. The rearrangement joins TRBV7-2 to TRBJ1-2; 7 bases agree with TRBD1. V lost 5 bases, J lost 8 bases, and 8 bases stayed unmatched. Germline assignment: CDR1 SGHTA and CDR2 FQGNSA. The CDR3 is 13 amino acids.

The table lists this clonotype with a few counts. The V gene is TRBV20-1, the J gene TRBJ2-3; no firm D call. This CDR3 has 15 residues. Trimming removed 6 bases from V and 2 bases from J, with 18 bases in between. The germline gives CDR1 DFQATT, CDR2 SNEGSKA (reference sequence). CDR3 in DNA: TGCAGTGCCGGCGATCCCACCCCTTCCACAGATACGCAGTATTTT. This translates into CSAGDPTPSTDTQYF.

In this sample, this clonotype turned up many times. V usage is TRBV7-6 and J usage is TRBJ2-5, with D possibly being TRBD1 or TRBD2 (5 bases each). The CDR3 runs to 15 residues. Germline V gene data show CDR1 as SGHVS and CDR2 as FNYEAQ. Trimming removed 3 bases from V and 0 bases from J, with 11 bases in between. CDR3 sequence reads: CASSFGALYQETQYF. CDR3 DNA sequence: TGTGCCAGCAGCTTCGGGGCATTGTACCAAGAGACCCAGTACTTC.

This clonotype was found many times. This chain joins TRBV9 and TRBJ2-5; 7 nucleotides match TRBD2. Germline CDR1 and CDR2: SGDLS and YYNGEE. The CDR3 spans 15 residues. V was pared by 0 bases and J by 1 base, with 3 bases of the junction left unmatched. This CDR3 reads CASSVARGVQETQYF. CDR3 DNA sequence: TGTGCCAGCAGCGTAGCTCGGGGGGTCCAAGAGACCCAGTACTTC.

In its sample, this clonotype was seen a few times. J is TRBJ1-1 and V is TRBV20-1; D unresolved. Per the germline V gene, CDR1 is DFQATT and CDR2 is SNEGSKA (reference sequence). The CDR3 is made up of 13 amino acids. V lost 3 bases and J lost 1, with 9 bases in between. For the CDR3, the DNA is TGCAGTGCTAGCTCGGCTGAGAACACTGAAGCTTTCTTT. Residues: CSASSAENTEAFF.

There are a few counts of this clonotype. This sequence joins TRBV29-1 and TRBJ1-1, with a tentative D call TRBD1 (5 bases). CDR1 is SQVTM, CDR2 ANQGSEA, per germline. There are 15 residues in the CDR3. The ends were cut back, 0 bases at V and 6 bases at J, with 17 bases in the middle. In DNA form, the CDR3 reads TGCAGCGTTGAAGAGGTGGGGCAGGGTTTGGCTGAAGCTTTCTTT. This gives the protein CSVEEVGQGLAEAFF.

The J gene is TRBJ1-4, the V gene TRBV3-1; D gene unclear. Germline V gene lookup returns CDR1 LGHDT and CDR2 YNNKEL (reference sequence). CDR3 length: 14 residues. V lost 0 bases and J lost 5, with 7 bases in between. DNA for the CDR3: TGTGCCAGCAGCCAAGATCGGCAGAATGAAAAACTGTTTTTT. Its translation is CASSQDRQNEKLFF. Drawing the rest from reference TRBV3-1 and TRBJ1-4, the complete variable domain is DTAVSQTPKYLVTQMGNDKSIKCEQNLGHDTMYWYKQDSKKFLKIMFSYNNKELIINETVPNRFSPKSPDKAHLNLHINSLELGDSAVYFCASSQDRQNEKLFFGSGTQLSVL.

This clonotype came up many times. The V call is TRBV24-1, the J call TRBJ2-5; possible D gene TRBD1, 6 bases. The CDR3 covers 15 residues. Per the germline V gene, CDR1 is KGHDR and CDR2 is SFDVKD. V was cut by 0 bases and J by 5 bases, with 12 bases left in between. CDR3 sequence: CATSDLGGSLETQYF. The CDR3 region has the DNA TGTGCCACCAGTGATTTGGGGGGCTCTCTTGAGACCCAGTACTTC.

This clonotype appeared many times. This chain joins TRBV20-1 and TRBJ2-2, with 11 bases identical to TRBD2. With 5 bases clipped from V and 1 base from J, the junction kept 6 bases outside the gene matches. The germline V gene encodes CDR1 DFQATT and CDR2 SNEGSKA (reference sequence). The CDR3 is 16 amino acids. CDR3 sequence: CSASYLAGGNTGELFF. CDR3 DNA sequence: TGCAGTGCTTCATACCTAGCGGGGGGGAACACCGGGGAGCTGTTTTTT.

This clonotype was detected many times. The genes are TRBV5-1 and TRBJ2-2; D could derive from TRBD1 or TRBD2 (6 bases each). This CDR3 region has 16 residues. In germline, CDR1 is SGHRS, CDR2 YFSETQ. V was trimmed by 2 bases and J by 4 bases, leaving 15 bases between them. The CDR3 loop is CASSLSVGGPTGELFF. The CDR3 DNA reads TGCGCCAGCAGCTTATCCGTTGGGGGGCCCACCGGGGAGCTGTTTTTT.

This clonotype appeared many times. The rearrangement joins TRBV28 to TRBJ2-7; 7 bases are shared with TRBD1. Per the germline V gene, CDR1 is MDHEN and CDR2 is SYDVKM. V shed 8 bases and J 3 bases; nucleotides not matched to a gene: 13. The CDR3 contains 15 residues. CDR3 DNA: TGTGCCAGCTCAAGCTCCGGGACAGCCATCTACGAGCAGTACTTC. This codes for CASSSSGTAIYEQYF.

This clonotype was seen a handful of times. Just one base apart from a much larger clone, this may be a read error. V is TRBV6-2 or TRBV6-3 and J is TRBJ2-5; D might be TRBD1 or TRBD2, each matching 5 bases. Germline assignment: CDR1 MNHEY and CDR2 SVGEGT. V dropped 10 bases and J dropped 5 bases, with 17 bases sitting between them. The CDR3 extends over 13 amino acids. CDR3 sequence (DNA): TGTGCCAACAGGCCTCGGGGTCCGGAGACCCAGTACTTC. It codes for CANRPRGPETQYF.

As to this clonotype: Possible read error: a much larger clone is one base away. The chain couples TRBV12-3 or TRBV12-4 to TRBJ1-4, with D uncertain. The CDR3 runs 13 residues. The CDR3 is CANSLSGLEKLFF. The CDR3 nucleotides are TGTGCCAACAGTTTGTCGGGTCTTGAAAAACTGTTTTTT.

V and J are TRBV6-2 or TRBV6-3 and TRBJ2-6; maybe TRBD1 (6 bases). Germline CDR1 reads MNHEY; CDR2 reads SVGEGT. V was shortened by 6 bases and J by 2 bases, with 11 bases between the two germline ends. The CDR3 has 15 residues. CDR3: CASRPTGTGANVLTF. The DNA of the CDR3 is TGTGCCAGCAGACCAACAGGGACTGGGGCCAACGTCCTGACTTTC.

This clonotype has only a few counts. The J gene is TRBJ1-1, the V gene TRBV29-1; D not resolved. The CDR3 is made up of 13 amino acids. V shed 7 bases and J shed 1 base, with 13 bases lying between them. Germline assignment: CDR1 SQVTM and CDR2 ANQGSEA. This chain's CDR3 is CSARPTENTEAFF. The DNA for the CDR3 is TGCAGCGCCCGCCCGACGGAGAACACTGAAGCTTTCTTT.

This clonotype appeared many times. The V gene is TRBV7-2, the J gene TRBJ2-1, with D unresolved. With 2 bases removed from V and 10 bases from J, the gap between germline ends came to 9 bases. The CDR3 length is 12 residues. Germline V gene lookup returns CDR1 SGHTA and CDR2 FQGNSA. In nucleotides, the CDR3 is TGTGCCAGCAGCTTAATAAGAGTGGAGCAGTTCTTC. The encoded protein is CASSLIRVEQFF.

This clonotype was recorded at least ten times. The rearrangement links TRBV7-2 to TRBJ1-1; D unclear. This CDR3 has 13 residues. Trimming took 5 bases from V and 2 from J, leaving 9 bases between them. CDR1 SGHTA and CDR2 FQGNSA come from the germline V gene. CDR3 DNA sequence: TGTGCCAGCAGCCAGACGGTTAACACTGAAGCTTTCTTT. Its translation is CASSQTVNTEAFF. The full variable domain, its missing parts supplied by reference TRBV7-2 and TRBJ1-1, is GAGVSQSPSNKVTEKGKDVELRCDPISGHTALYWYRQSLGQGLEFLIYFQGNSAPDKSGLPSDRFSAERTGGSVSTLTIQRTQQEDSAVYLCASSQTVNTEAFFGQGTRLTVV.

As regards this clonotype: One base away lies a much larger clone, so this may be a sequencing read error. The chain is built from TRBV6-1 and TRBJ2-1; D uncertain. The CDR3 has 12 amino acids. From germline, CDR1 is MNHNS and CDR2 SASEGT. The CDR3 region is CASGPIDNEQSF. The CDR3 DNA reads TGTGCCAGCGGGCCCATTGACAATGAGCAGTCCTTC.

In its sample, this clonotype was seen many times. The chain links TRBV6-1 to TRBJ1-2; 7 nucleotides line up with TRBD1. Germline V CDR1 and CDR2: MNHNS, SASEGT. There are 17 residues in the CDR3. V shed 5 bases and J 3 bases; nucleotides not matched to a gene: 15. Here the CDR3 reads CASSLQDWTGRDYGYTF. The CDR3 DNA reads as TGTGCCAGCAGTCTGCAGGATTGGACAGGTCGCGACTATGGCTACACCTTC.

This clonotype was seen at least ten times. The V gene is TRBV29-1, the J gene TRBJ1-5; TRBD1 aligns across 8 bases. The CDR3 has 13 residues. V trimming: 6 bases; J trimming: 2 bases; junction bases outside the gene matches: 3. CDR1 is SQVTM and CDR2 is ANQGSEA in the germline V gene. In DNA, the CDR3 is TGCAGCGTCCCGGGACAGGGCAATCAGCCCCAGCATTTT. It translates to CSVPGQGNQPQHF.

V usage is TRBV28 and J usage is TRBJ2-7; no firm D call. The V gene's germline CDR1 is MDHEN and CDR2 SYDVKM. The germline V and J ends were trimmed by 3 bases and 0 bases, with 12 bases remaining between them. CDR3 length equals 15 residues. CDR3 protein: CASSFWTDSSYEQYF. The DNA of the CDR3 is TGTGCCAGCAGTTTTTGGACGGATAGCTCCTACGAGCAGTACTTC.

This clonotype was seen just once. This clone may be a read error of a much larger clone one base away. This chain links TRBV6-2 or TRBV6-3 with TRBJ2-3; 8 positions agree with TRBD1. CDR1 is MNHEY and CDR2 is SVGEGT in the germline V gene. There are 15 residues in the CDR3. V was clipped by 6 bases and J by 10 bases; unmatched bases: 15. The CDR3 bases are TGTGCCAGCAGACGCACTGCAACAGGGGGGAATGCGCAGTATTTT. This translates into CASRRTATGGNAQYF.

This clonotype was counted many times. CDR3 sequence: CASSLGGADYSNQPQHF. The CDR3 bases are TGTGCCAGCAGCTTAGGGGGGGCAGATTATAGCAATCAGCCCCAGCATTTT. The chain joins TRBV11-2 to TRBJ1-5; perhaps TRBD1 as D (6 bases). The CDR3 contains 17 residues. Germline assignment: CDR1 SGHAT and CDR2 FQNNGV. V dropped 1 base and J dropped 0 bases, with 13 bases sitting between them.

This clonotype was picked up a small number of times. V usage is TRBV3-1 and J usage is TRBJ1-1; the D is unclear. This CDR3 has 14 amino acids. Looked up from germline, CDR1 is LGHDT and CDR2 is YNNKEL (reference sequence). With 0 bases removed from V and 3 bases from J, the gap between germline ends came to 8 bases. CDR3 protein: CASSQDRIYTEAFF. CDR3 bases: TGTGCCAGCAGCCAAGATCGAATATACACTGAAGCTTTCTTT. The full variable domain, rest sourced from reference TRBV3-1 and TRBJ1-1, is DTAVSQTPKYLVTQMGNDKSIKCEQNLGHDTMYWYKQDSKKFLKIMFSYNNKELIINETVPNRFSPKSPDKAHLNLHINSLELGDSAVYFCASSQDRIYTEAFFGQGTRLTVV.

This chain uses TRBV30 with TRBJ1-1; D is perhaps TRBD1 (6 bases). In germline, CDR1 is GTSNPN, CDR2 SVGIG (reference sequence). Trimming stripped 0 bases from V and 0 bases from J, with 11 bases between. This CDR3 contains 15 residues. This chain's CDR3 is CAWSVWGGLNTEAFF. The CDR3 nucleotides read TGTGCCTGGAGTGTATGGGGGGGCCTGAACACTGAAGCTTTCTTT.

This clonotype was recorded a few times. The chain carries TRBV20-1 and TRBJ2-7; D gene unclear. Per the germline V gene, CDR1 is DFQATT and CDR2 is SNEGSKA (reference sequence). CDR3 length: 13 residues. V shed 5 bases and J shed 7 bases, with 18 bases lying between them. In nucleotides, the CDR3 is TGCAGTGCTTACAGTAACTCCGGGTGGGAGCAGTACTTC. Its protein product is CSAYSNSGWEQYF.